The text below deals with one T cell receptor (beta chain). HTBI primers from iRepertoire and Arm-PCR of CDR3 regions yielded the TCR beta libraries. From the multiplex PCR reads, TCRdb called clonotypes with MiXCR, one entry per CDR3 protein. Here the sample spans 600,000 to 850,000 distinct CDR3 sequences, 25% to 35% being singletons. The germline CDR1 and CDR2 sequences are MDHEN and SYDVKM. CDR3 length: 14 residues. Trimming took 5 bases from V and 5 from J; bases not matched to a gene: 5. The data belong to a study of regulatory T cells in long-lasting Graves disease. Specified time point: persistent/refractory GD, antithyroid drugs over 5 years with positive TRAb. PBMC RNA was the source of the TCR library.

The starting material was peripheral blood mononuclear cells (PBMCs), obtained when the disease was refractory, from a patient treated with antithyroid drugs. This clonotype originated in a female donor with Graves disease. V gene TRBV28 combines with J gene TRBJ2-3; 9 bases agree with TRBD1. Written as DNA, the CDR3 is TGTGCCAGCAGTCGGGACAGGGTAGGAGATACGCAGTATTTT. This translates into CASSRDRVGDTQYF.